This T cell receptor (beta chain) was identified in a study of control samples from healthy donors and cancer patients. This clone was recorded only once. Sequencing used immunoSEQ multiplex PCR; TCRdb keeps in-frame clones, though not all of them. The sample includes under 85,000 clones, 75% to 90% seen only once; the top ten take 2.9%. V gave up 1 base and J gave up 4 bases; unmatched junction bases: 10. CDR1 SGHDN and CDR2 FVKESK come from the germline V gene. The CDR3 consists of 18 residues. This TCR was recovered from a woman aged 45 to 65 with lung cancer. The specimen was PBMCs. The chain employs TRBV14 and TRBJ2-2; 9 nucleotides line up with TRBD2. The CDR3 protein is CASSQVAGVTRVTGELFF. The CDR3 nucleotides read TGTGCCAGCAGCCAAGTAGCGGGGGTAACCCGAGTCACCGGGGAGCTGTTTTTT.